Listed here are 16 T cell receptor beta chains from one sample, sequenced in a study of blood T cell repertoires in COVID-19. Repertoires were generated with immunoSEQ multiplex PCR, while TCRdb's copy carries only in-frame clones and drops some. The data show roughly 140,000 clones, with 75% to 85% seen just once and roughly 7.9% held by the top ten. The sample was peripheral blood. The receptors derive from a woman aged 45-65 years in a cohort sampled during active or convalescent COVID-19.

The chain couples TRBV24-1 to TRBJ2-3, with 7 nucleotides matching TRBD1. Unmatched junction bases numbered 7, after V lost 10 bases and J lost 4 bases. Germline V gives CDR1 KGHDR, CDR2 SFDVKD. CDR3 length: 13 amino acids. As DNA, the CDR3 is TGTGCCACTCGGGACAGTCGCGCAGATACGCAGTATTTT. This translates into CATRDSRADTQYF.

This chain connects TRBV4-1 to TRBJ1-3, with D unresolved. CDR3 size: 14 residues. Germline V gene lookup returns CDR1 MGHRA and CDR2 YSYEKL. Trimming removed 8 bases at V and 5 bases at J, with 16 bases between. In DNA, the CDR3 is TGCGCCAGCCAACTGACACGGACTAGAAACACCATATATTTT. Protein product: CASQLTRTRNTIYF.

The gene calls are TRBV3-1 (or the pseudogene TRBV3-2) and TRBJ2-7, with 8 positions matching TRBD1. The ends lost 3 bases at V and 6 bases at J; junction bases unmatched: 13. CDR1 is LGHDT and CDR2 is YNNKEL in the germline V gene (reference sequence). The CDR3 has 16 amino acids. The CDR3 bases are TGTGCCAGCAGCCACCACCGGGACAGGAAAGCCCCCGAGCAGTACTTC. Its translation is CASSHHRDRKAPEQYF.

The chain combines TRBV5-5 with TRBJ2-7; D may be TRBD1 (5 bases). The CDR3 has 15 amino acids. V lost 4 bases and J lost 0, with 14 bases in between. The germline CDR1 and CDR2 sequences are SGHKS and YYEKEE (reference sequence). The CDR3 DNA is TGTGCCAGCAGCCGGACATTCCCAAGCTCCTACGAGCAGTACTTC. This gives the protein CASSRTFPSSYEQYF. Supplemented by reference TRBV5-5 and TRBJ2-7, the full variable domain reads DAGVTQSPTHLIKTRGQQVTLRCSPISGHKSVSWYQQVLGQGPQFIFQYYEKEERGRGNFPDRFSARQFPNYSSELNVNALLLGDSALYLCASSRTFPSSYEQYFGPGTRLTVT.

This rearrangement joins TRBV10-3 to TRBJ1-5; D gene ambiguous. V was cut by 1 base and J by 0 bases, with 10 bases left in between. CDR3 length: 16 amino acids. Germline assignment: CDR1 ENHRY and CDR2 SYGVKD. CDR3 residues: CAISEFEDYSNQPQHF. The DNA of the CDR3 is TGTGCCATCAGTGAGTTCGAGGACTATAGCAATCAGCCCCAGCATTTT.

The chain recombines TRBV6-5 with TRBJ2-5; maybe TRBD2 (5 bases). V was shortened by 7 bases and J by 3 bases, with 9 bases between the two germline ends. The length of the CDR3 is 12 residues. CDR1 and CDR2 (germline): MNHEY, SVGAGI. The CDR3 protein is CASNFGEETQYF. The CDR3 DNA reads as TGTGCCAGCAACTTCGGGGAAGAGACCCAGTACTTC.

This chain joins TRBV30 and TRBJ2-3; 10 bases match TRBD2. The junction had 8 bases not matched to a gene; V was cut back by 4 bases and J by 7 bases. This CDR3 is 14 amino acids long. Germline assignment: CDR1 GTSNPN and CDR2 SVGIG (reference sequence). The CDR3 sequence is CAWTLAGVDNTQYF. CDR3 DNA sequence: TGTGCCTGGACCCTAGCGGGAGTAGATAATACGCAGTATTTT. The full variable domain, its missing parts supplied by reference TRBV30 and TRBJ2-3, is SQTIHQWPATLVQPVGSPLSLECTVEGTSNPNLYWYRQAAGRGLQLLFYSVGIGQISSEVPQNLSASRPQDRQFILSSKKLLLSDSGFYLCAWTLAGVDNTQYFGPGTRLTVL.

The chain employs TRBV19 and TRBJ1-4; D gene unclear. The V gene lost 7 bases and the J gene lost 0 bases, with 6 bases spanning the gap. Looked up from germline, CDR1 is LNHDA and CDR2 is SQIVND (reference sequence). This CDR3 contains 13 residues. As DNA, the CDR3 is TGTGCCAGTATGCGCACAACTAATGAAAAACTGTTTTTT. It translates to CASMRTTNEKLFF.

The genes are TRBV18 and TRBJ2-7, with TRBD2 matching over 8 bases. Germline V lookup: CDR1 KGHSH, CDR2 LQKENI. This CDR3 contains 14 residues. J gave up 5 bases and V 5 bases, and 8 bases lay outside the gene matches. The chain's CDR3 is CASSKRPGRDEQYF. The CDR3 DNA reads TGTGCCAGCTCAAAGAGACCCGGGAGGGACGAGCAGTACTTC.

This chain links TRBV7-9 with TRBJ1-1; tentatively, D is TRBD1 (6 bases). The CDR3 length is 15 residues. The germline V and J ends were trimmed by 0 bases and 0 bases, with 8 bases remaining between them. CDR1 SEHNR and CDR2 FQNEAQ come from the germline V gene (reference sequence). The CDR3 is CASSLATGMNTEAFF. The CDR3 DNA reads as TGTGCCAGCAGCTTAGCTACAGGGATGAACACTGAAGCTTTCTTT.

This clone was detected once. The junction shows a germline mismatch at one end, possibly a read error. CDR3 DNA: TGTGCCAGCAGTGTCAGGGGCGCCTACAATGGGCAGTTCTTC. Residues: CASSVRGAYNGQFF. The rearrangement links TRBV6-1 to TRBJ2-1; D is perhaps TRBD1 (6 bases). The CDR3 contains 14 residues. Germline CDR1 reads MNHNS; CDR2 reads SASEGT.

The gene calls are TRBV7-2 and TRBJ2-5; maybe TRBD2 (7 bases). Germline V lookup: CDR1 SGHTA, CDR2 FQGNSA. This CDR3 contains 13 residues. V was cut by 6 bases and J by 4 bases, with 12 bases left in between. CDR3 in DNA: TGTGCCAGCAGACGGGGGGCCGGAGAGACCCAGTACTTC. Translated: CASRRGAGETQYF.

The CDR3 DNA is TGTGCCAGCAGCTTACGAGACAGGGGCGCTGAAGCTTTCTTT. Protein sequence: CASSLRDRGAEAFF. The rearrangement links TRBV7-9 to TRBJ1-1, with 8 bases lining up with TRBD1. The junction had 5 bases not matched to a gene; V was cut back by 2 bases and J by 6 bases. CDR1 is SEHNR, CDR2 FQNEAQ, per germline (reference sequence). CDR3 size: 14 residues.

The V and J genes are TRBV10-3 and TRBJ2-2; TRBD2 aligns across 12 bases. After removal of 5 bases from V and 6 bases from J, the junction contained 4 bases not matched to a gene. The CDR3 totals 15 residues. Germline V CDR1 and CDR2: ENHRY, SYGVKD. CDR3 residues: CAISTSGGSPGELFF. CDR3 bases: TGTGCCATCAGTACTAGCGGGGGGTCCCCCGGGGAGCTGTTTTTT.

This chain connects TRBV6-5 to TRBJ2-1, with 8 bases fitting TRBD2. Unmatched junction bases numbered 8, after V lost 6 bases and J lost 4 bases. The CDR3 extends over 15 amino acids. The V gene's germline CDR1 is MNHEY and CDR2 SVGAGI. This chain's CDR3 is CASRPDSGEYNEQFF. In DNA form, the CDR3 reads TGTGCCAGCAGACCCGATAGCGGGGAGTACAATGAGCAGTTCTTC.

In DNA form, the CDR3 reads TGTGCCAGCAGCTTAGGGTCGAGCGGGGGGACCGCGGAGACCCAGTACTTC. Protein sequence: CASSLGSSGGTAETQYF. The chain is built from TRBV7-9 and TRBJ2-5; 9 bases agree with TRBD2. Germline lookup yields CDR1 SEHNR and CDR2 FQNEAQ (reference sequence). The CDR3 sequence is 17 residues long. V lost 1 base and J lost 5; bases outside the gene matches: 11.